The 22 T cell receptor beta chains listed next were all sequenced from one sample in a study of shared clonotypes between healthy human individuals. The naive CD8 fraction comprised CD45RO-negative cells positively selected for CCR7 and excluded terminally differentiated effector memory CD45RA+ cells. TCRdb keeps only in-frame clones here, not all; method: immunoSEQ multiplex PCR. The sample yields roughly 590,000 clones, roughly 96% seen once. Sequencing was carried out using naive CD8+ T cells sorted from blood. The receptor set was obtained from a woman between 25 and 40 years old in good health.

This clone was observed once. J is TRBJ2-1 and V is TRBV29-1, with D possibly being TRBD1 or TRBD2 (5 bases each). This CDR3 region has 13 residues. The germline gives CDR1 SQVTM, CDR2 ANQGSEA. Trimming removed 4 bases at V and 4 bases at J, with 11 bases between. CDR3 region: CSVGGTNYNEQFF. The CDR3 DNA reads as TGCAGCGTTGGGGGGACCAATTACAATGAGCAGTTCTTC.

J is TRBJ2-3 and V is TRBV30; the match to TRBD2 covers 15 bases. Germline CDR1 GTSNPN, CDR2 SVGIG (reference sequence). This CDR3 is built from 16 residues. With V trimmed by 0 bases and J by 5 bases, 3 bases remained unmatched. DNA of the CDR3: TGTGCCTGGAGTGTACAGGGACTAGCGGGGGGAGATACGCAGTATTTT. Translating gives CAWSVQGLAGGDTQYF. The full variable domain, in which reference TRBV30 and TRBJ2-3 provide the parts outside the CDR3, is SQTIHQWPATLVQPVGSPLSLECTVEGTSNPNLYWYRQAAGRGLQLLFYSVGIGQISSEVPQNLSASRPQDRQFILSSKKLLLSDSGFYLCAWSVQGLAGGDTQYFGPGTRLTVL.

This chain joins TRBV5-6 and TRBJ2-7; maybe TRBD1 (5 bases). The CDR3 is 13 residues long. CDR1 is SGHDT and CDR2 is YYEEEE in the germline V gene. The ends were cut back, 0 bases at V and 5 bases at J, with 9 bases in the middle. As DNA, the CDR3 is TGTGCCAGCAGCTTGGCAGGGCTCCACGAGCAGTACTTC. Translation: CASSLAGLHEQYF.

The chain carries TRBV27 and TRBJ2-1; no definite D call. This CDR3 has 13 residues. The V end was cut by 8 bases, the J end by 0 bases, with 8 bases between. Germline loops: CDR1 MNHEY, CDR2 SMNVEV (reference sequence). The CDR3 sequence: CASRAISYNEQFF. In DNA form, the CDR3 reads TGTGCCAGCCGGGCGATCTCCTACAATGAGCAGTTCTTC.

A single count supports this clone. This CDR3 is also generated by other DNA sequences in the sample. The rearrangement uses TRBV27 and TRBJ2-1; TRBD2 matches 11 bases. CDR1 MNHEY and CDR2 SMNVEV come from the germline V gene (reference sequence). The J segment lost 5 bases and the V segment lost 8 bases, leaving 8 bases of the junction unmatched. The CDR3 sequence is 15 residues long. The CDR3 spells CASSAGTSGNNEQFF. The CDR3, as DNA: TGTGCCAGCTCGGCCGGGACTAGCGGCAACAATGAGCAGTTCTTC.

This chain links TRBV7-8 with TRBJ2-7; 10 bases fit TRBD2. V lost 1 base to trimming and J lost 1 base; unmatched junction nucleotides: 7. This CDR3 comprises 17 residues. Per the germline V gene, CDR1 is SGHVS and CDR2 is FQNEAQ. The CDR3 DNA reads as TGTGCCAGCAGCTTAGTCCCTAGCGGGAGTAAGTCCTACGAGCAGTACTTC. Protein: CASSLVPSGSKSYEQYF.

CDR3 sequence: CASSSGTAHNQPQHF. The CDR3 DNA reads as TGCGCCAGCAGTTCCGGGACAGCTCATAATCAGCCCCAGCATTTT. The chain combines TRBV4-1 with TRBJ1-5, with 7 bases lining up with TRBD1. The J segment lost 4 bases and the V segment lost 6 bases, leaving 9 bases of the junction unmatched. The CDR3 contains 15 residues. The germline V gene encodes CDR1 MGHRA and CDR2 YSYEKL.

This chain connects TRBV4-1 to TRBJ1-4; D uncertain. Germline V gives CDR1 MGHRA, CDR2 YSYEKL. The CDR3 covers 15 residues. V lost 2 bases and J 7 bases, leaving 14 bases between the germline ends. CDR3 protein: CASSQQISGPEKLFF. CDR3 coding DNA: TGCGCCAGCAGCCAACAAATAAGCGGACCTGAAAAACTGTTTTTT.

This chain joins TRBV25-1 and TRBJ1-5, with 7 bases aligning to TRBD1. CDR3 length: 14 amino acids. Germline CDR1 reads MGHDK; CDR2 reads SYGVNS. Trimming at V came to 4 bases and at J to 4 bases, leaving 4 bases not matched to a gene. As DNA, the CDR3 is TGTGCCAGCAGTGCACAACAGGGGAATCAGCCCCAGCATTTT. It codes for CASSAQQGNQPQHF.

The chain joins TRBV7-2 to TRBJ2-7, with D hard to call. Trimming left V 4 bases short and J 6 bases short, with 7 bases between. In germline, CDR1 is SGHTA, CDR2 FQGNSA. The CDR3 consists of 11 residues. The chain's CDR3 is CASSSFSEQYF. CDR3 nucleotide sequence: TGTGCCAGCAGCTCGTTCAGCGAGCAGTACTTC.

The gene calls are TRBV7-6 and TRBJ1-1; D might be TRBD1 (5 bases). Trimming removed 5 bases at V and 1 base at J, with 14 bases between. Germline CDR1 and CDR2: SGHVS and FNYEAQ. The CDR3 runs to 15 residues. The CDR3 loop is CASSPLAGPNTEAFF. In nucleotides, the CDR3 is TGTGCCAGCAGCCCCCTGGCAGGGCCGAACACTGAAGCTTTCTTT.

For the CDR3, the DNA is TGTGCCAGTAGTATTCTTCTAGGGGTGGAGACCCAGTACTTC. This encodes CASSILLGVETQYF. The V call is TRBV19, the J call TRBJ2-5; tentative D call: TRBD1 (5 bases). This CDR3 is 14 amino acids long. Trimming took off 3 bases at V and 5 bases at J, with 13 bases between the two ends. Germline V gene lookup returns CDR1 LNHDA and CDR2 SQIVND (reference sequence).

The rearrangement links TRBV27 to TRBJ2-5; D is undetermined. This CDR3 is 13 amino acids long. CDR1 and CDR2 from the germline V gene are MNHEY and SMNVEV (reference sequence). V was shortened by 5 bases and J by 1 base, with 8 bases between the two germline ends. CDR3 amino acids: CASSAHLQETQYF. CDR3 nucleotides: TGTGCCAGCAGTGCCCACCTCCAAGAGACCCAGTACTTC.

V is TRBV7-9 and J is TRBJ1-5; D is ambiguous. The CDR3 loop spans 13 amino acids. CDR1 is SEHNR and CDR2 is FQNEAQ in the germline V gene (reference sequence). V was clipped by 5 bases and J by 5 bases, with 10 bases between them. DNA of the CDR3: TGTGCCAGCAGCAACAATAGGGATCAGCCCCAGCATTTT. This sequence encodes CASSNNRDQPQHF.

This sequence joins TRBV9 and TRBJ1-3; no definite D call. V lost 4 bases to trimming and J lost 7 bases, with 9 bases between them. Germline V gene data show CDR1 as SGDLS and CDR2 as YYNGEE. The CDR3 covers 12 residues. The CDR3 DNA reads TGTGCCAGCAGCCCACCGGGTAACACCATATATTTT. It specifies CASSPPGNTIYF. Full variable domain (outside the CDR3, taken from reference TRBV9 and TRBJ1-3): DSGVTQTPKHLITATGQRVTLRCSPRSGDLSVYWYQQSLDQGLQFLIQYYNGEERAKGNILERFSAQQFPDLHSELNLSSLELGDSALYFCASSPPGNTIYFGEGSWLTVV.

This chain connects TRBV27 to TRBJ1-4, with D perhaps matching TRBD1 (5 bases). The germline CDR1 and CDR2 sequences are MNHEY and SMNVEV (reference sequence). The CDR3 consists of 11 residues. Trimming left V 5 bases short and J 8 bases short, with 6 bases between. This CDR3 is CASSKGEKLFF. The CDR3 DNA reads TGTGCCAGCAGTAAGGGGGAAAAACTGTTTTTT.

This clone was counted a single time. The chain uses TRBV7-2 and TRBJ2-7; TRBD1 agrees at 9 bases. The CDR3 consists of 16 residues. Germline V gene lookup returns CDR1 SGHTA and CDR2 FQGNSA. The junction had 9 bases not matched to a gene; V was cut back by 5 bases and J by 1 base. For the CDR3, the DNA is TGTGCCAGCAGCCTGAGTCCCGGGACAGGGTCCTACGAGCAGTACTTC. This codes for CASSLSPGTGSYEQYF.

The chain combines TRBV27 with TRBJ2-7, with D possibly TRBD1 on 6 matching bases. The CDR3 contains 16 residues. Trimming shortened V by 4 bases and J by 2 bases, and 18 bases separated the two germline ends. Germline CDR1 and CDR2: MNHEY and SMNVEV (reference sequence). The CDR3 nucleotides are TGTGCCAGCAGTTCCATGGACAGTTCCCCCCCCTACGAGCAGTACTTC. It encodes CASSSMDSSPPYEQYF.

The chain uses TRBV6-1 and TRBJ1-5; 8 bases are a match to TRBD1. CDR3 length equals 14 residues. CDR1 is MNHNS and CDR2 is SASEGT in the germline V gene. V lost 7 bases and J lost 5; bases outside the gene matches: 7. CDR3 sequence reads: CASITTGADQPQHF. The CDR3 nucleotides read TGTGCCAGCATTACGACAGGGGCGGATCAGCCCCAGCATTTT.

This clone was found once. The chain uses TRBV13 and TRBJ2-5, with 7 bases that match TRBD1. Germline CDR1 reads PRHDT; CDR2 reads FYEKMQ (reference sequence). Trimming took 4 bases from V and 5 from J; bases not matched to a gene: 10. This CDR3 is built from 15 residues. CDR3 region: CASSSRDSEEETQYF. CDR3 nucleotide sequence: TGTGCCAGCAGCTCCCGGGACAGCGAAGAGGAGACCCAGTACTTC. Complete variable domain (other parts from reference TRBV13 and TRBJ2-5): AAGVIQSPRHLIKEKRETATLKCYPIPRHDTVYWYQQGPGQDPQFLISFYEKMQSDKGSIPDRFSAQQFSDYHSELNMSSLELGDSALYFCASSSRDSEEETQYFGPGTRLLVL.

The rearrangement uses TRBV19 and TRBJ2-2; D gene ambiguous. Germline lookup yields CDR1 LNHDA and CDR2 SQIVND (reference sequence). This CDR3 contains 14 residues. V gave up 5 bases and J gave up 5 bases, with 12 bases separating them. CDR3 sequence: CASSPSPTTGELFF. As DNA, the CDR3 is TGTGCCAGTAGTCCTTCCCCGACTACCGGGGAGCTGTTTTTT. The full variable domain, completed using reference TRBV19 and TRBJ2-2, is DGGITQSPKYLFRKEGQNVTLSCEQNLNHDAMYWYRQDPGQGLRLIYYSQIVNDFQKGDIAEGYSVSREKKESFPLTVTSAQKNPTAFYLCASSPSPTTGELFFGEGSRLTVL.

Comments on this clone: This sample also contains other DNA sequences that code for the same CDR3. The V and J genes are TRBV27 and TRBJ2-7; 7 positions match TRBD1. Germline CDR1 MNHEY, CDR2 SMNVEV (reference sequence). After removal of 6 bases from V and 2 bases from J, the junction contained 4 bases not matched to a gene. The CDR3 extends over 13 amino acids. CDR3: CASRPGTAYEQYF. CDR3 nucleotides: TGTGCCAGCAGACCTGGGACAGCCTACGAGCAGTACTTC.